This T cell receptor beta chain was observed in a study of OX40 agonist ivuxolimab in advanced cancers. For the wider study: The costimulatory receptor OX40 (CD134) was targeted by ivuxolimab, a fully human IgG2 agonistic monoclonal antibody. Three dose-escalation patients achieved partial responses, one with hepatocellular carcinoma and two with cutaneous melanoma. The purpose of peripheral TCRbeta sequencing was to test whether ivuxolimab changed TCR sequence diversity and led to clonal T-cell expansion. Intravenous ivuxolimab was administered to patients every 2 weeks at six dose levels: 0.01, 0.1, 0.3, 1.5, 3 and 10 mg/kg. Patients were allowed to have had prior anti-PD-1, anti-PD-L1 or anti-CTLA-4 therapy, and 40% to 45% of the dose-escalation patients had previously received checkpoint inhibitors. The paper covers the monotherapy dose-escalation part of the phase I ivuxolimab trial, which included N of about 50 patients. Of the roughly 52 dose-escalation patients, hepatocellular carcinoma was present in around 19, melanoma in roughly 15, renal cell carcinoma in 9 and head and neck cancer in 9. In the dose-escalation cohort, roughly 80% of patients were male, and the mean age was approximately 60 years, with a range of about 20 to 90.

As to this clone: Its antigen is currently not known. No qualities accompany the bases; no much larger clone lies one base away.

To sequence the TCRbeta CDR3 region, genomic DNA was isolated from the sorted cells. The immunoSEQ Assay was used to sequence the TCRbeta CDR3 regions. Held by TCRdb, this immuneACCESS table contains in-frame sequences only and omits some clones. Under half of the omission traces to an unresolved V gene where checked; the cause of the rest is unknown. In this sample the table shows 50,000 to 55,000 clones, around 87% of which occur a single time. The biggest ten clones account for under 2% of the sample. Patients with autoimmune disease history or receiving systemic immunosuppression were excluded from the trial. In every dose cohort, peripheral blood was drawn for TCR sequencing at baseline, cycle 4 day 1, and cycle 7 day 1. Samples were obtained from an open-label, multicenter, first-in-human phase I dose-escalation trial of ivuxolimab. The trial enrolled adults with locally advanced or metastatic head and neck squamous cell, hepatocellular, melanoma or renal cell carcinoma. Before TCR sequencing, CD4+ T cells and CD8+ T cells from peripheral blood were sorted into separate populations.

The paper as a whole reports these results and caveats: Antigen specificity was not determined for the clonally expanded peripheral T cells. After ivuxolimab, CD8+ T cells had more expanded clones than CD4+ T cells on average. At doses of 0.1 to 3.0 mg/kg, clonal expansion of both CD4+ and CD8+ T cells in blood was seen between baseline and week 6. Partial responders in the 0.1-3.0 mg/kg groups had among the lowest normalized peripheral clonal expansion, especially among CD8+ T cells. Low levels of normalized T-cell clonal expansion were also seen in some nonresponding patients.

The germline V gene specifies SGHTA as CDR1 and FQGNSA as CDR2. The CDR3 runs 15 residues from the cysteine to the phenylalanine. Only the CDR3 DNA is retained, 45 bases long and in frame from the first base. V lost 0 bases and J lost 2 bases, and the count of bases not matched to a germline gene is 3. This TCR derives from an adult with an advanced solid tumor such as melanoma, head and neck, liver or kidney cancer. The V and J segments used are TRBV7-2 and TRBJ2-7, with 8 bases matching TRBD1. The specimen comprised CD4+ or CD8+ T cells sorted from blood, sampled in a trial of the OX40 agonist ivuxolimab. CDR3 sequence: CASSLAPQGAYEQYF. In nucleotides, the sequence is TGTGCCAGCAGCTTAGCGCCACAGGGGGCCTACGAGCAGTACTTC.